This T cell receptor beta chain stems from a study of T cells after yellow fever vaccination. Study-level findings and limits: It was the secondary response that reached its peak faster, day 5 versus 15, but it was weaker.

CDR1 and CDR2 (germline): MNHEY, SMNVEV (reference sequence). Trimming stripped 6 bases from V and 0 bases from J, with 11 bases between. The CDR3 is 15 residues long. Note on this clonotype: Antigen specificity is unknown.

From the 5' RACE reads, TCRdb called clonotypes with MiXCR, one entry per CDR3 protein. Among some 160,000 distinct CDR3 sequences listed, approximately 6.7% were seen once. The receptor comes from a man between 18 and 35 years old who received the YFV17D yellow fever vaccine. Sequencing used CD4+ T cells sorted from PBMCs, obtained around 5 days after the first yellow fever vaccination. The chain couples TRBV27 to TRBJ2-2; no clear D. As DNA, the CDR3 is TGTGCCAGCAGCACAAGTCTTACGAACACCGGGGAGCTGTTTTTT. Translation: CASSTSLTNTGELFF.